This entry concerns a single T cell receptor beta chain. In the study's own analysis: From reference gene primer amplification, estimates of nucleated cell counts were derived. The data were produced by immunoSEQ multiplex PCR, yet TCRdb's version contains in-frame clones alone and is incomplete. That table gives V, J and clone size, and the DNA gave D and trimming. The sample shows roughly 320,000 clones, 86% of them seen only once. Losses at the gene ends were 1 base for V and 4 bases for J; bases not matched to a gene: 5. The CDR3 covers 17 residues. Looked up from germline, CDR1 is SGHAT and CDR2 is FQNNGV. The data were obtained in a study of blood T cell repertoires in COVID-19.

The chain combines TRBV11-2 with TRBJ2-7; the match to TRBD2 covers 15 bases. The receptor's source is a man under 40 who had recovered from COVID-19. The source material was PBMCs or T cells enriched from blood (not recorded which). CDR3 coding DNA: TGTGCCAGCAGCTTAGGGACTAGCGGGGGGGCATTGTACGAGCAGTACTTC. This translates into CASSLGTSGGALYEQYF.